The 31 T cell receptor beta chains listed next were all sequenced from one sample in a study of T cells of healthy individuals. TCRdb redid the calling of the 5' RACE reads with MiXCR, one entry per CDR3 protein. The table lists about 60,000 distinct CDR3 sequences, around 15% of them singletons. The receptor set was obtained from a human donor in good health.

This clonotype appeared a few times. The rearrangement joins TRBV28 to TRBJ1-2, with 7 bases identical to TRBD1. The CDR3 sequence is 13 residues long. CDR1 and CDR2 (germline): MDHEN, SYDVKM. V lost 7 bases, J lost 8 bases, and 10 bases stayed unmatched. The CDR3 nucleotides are TGTGCCAGCACCTCCGGACAGGCTTGGGGCTACACCTTC. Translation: CASTSGQAWGYTF.

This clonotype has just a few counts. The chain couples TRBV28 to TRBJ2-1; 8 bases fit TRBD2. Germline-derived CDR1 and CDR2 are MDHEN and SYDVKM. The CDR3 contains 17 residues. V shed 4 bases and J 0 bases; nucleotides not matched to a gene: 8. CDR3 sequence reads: CASSSPGGGSSYNEQFF. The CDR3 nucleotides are TGTGCCAGCAGTTCCCCGGGGGGGGGGAGCTCCTACAATGAGCAGTTCTTC. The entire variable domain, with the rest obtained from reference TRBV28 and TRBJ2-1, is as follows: DVKVTQSSRYLVKRTGEKVFLECVQDMDHENMFWYRQDPGLGLRLIYFSYDVKMKEKGDIPEGYSVSREKKERFSLILESASTNQTSMYLCASSSPGGGSSYNEQFFGPGTRLTVL.

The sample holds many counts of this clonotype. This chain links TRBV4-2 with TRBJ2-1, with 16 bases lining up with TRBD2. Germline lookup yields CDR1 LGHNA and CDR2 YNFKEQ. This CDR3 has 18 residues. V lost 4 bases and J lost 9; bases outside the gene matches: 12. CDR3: CASSPSPGTSGGALEQFF. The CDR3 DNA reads TGTGCCAGCAGCCCGAGTCCCGGGACTAGCGGGGGGGCTCTTGAGCAGTTCTTC.

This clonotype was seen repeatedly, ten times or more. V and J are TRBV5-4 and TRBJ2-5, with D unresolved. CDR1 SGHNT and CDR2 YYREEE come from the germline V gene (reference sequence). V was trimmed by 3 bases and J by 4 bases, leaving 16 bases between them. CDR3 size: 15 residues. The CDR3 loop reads CASSSFWKGRETQYF. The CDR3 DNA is TGTGCCAGCAGCTCCTTCTGGAAAGGGCGAGAGACCCAGTACTTC.

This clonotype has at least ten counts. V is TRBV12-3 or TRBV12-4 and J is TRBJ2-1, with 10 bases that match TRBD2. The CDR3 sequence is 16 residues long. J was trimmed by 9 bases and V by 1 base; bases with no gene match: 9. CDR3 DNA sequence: TGTGCCAGCAGTTTAGTGAGCGGGAGGGCCTCGGGTGAGCAGTTCTTC. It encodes CASSLVSGRASGEQFF.

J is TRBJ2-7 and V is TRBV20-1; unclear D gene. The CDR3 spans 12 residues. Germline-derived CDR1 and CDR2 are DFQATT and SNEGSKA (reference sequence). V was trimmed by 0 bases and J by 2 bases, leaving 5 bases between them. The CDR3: CSARDGTYEQYF. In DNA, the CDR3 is TGCAGTGCTAGAGATGGAACCTACGAGCAGTACTTC.

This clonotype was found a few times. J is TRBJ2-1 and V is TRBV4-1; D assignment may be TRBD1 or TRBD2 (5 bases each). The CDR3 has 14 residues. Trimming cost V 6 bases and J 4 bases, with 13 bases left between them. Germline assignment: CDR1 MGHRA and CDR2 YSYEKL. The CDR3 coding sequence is TGCGCCAGCAGGGCCGGGACCACTTACAATGAGCAGTTCTTC. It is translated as CASRAGTTYNEQFF.

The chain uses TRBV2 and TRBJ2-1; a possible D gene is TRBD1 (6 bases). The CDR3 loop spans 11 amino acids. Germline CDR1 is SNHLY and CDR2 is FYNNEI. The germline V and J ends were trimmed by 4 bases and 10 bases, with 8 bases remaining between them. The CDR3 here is CASSGGTEQFF. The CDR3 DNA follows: TGTGCCAGCAGTGGGGGGACAGAGCAGTTCTTC. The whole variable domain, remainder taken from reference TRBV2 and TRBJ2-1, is EPEVTQTPSHQVTQMGQEVILRCVPISNHLYFYWYRQILGQKVEFLVSFYNNEISEKSEIFDDQFSVERPDGSNFTLKIRSTKLEDSAMYFCASSGGTEQFFGPGTRLTVL.

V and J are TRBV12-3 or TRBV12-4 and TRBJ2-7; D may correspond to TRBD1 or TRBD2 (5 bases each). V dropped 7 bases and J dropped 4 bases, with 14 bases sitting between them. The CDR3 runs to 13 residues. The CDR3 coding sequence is TGTGCCAGCACTAAAGTAGGGGAGTACGAGCAGTACTTC. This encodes CASTKVGEYEQYF.

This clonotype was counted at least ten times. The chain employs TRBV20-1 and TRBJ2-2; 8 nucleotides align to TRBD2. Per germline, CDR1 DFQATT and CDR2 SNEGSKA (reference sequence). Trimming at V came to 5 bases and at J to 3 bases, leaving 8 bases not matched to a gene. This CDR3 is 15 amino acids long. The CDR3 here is CSAFVAGTDTGELFF. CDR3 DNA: TGCAGTGCTTTCGTAGCGGGAACGGACACCGGGGAGCTGTTTTTT.

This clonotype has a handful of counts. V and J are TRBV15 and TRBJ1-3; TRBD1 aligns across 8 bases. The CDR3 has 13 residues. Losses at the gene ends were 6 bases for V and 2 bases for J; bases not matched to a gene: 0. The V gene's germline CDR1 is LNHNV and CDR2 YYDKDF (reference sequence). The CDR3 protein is CATRQGAGNTIYF. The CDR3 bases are TGTGCCACCAGACAGGGGGCTGGAAACACCATATATTTT.

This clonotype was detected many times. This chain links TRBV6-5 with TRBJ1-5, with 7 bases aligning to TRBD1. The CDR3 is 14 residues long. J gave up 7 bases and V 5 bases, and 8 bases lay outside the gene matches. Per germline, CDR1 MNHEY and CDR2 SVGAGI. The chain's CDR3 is CASSGQAGTQPQHF. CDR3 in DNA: TGTGCCAGCAGTGGACAGGCGGGGACCCAGCCCCAGCATTTT.

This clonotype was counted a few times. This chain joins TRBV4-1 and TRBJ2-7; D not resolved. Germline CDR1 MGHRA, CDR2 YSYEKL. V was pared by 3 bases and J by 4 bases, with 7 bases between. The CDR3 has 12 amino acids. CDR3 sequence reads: CASSHPGYEQYF. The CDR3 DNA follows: TGCGCCAGCAGCCACCCCGGGTACGAGCAGTACTTC.

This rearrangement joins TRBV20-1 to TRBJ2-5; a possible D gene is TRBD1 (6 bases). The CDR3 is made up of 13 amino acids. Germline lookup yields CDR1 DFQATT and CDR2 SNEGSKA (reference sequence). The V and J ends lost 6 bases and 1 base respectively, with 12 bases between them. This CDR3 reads CSAPGTRQETQYF. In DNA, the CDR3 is TGCAGTGCCCCAGGGACACGCCAAGAGACCCAGTACTTC.

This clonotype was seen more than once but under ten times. In DNA form, the CDR3 reads TGTGCCAGCAGCCCGGGACGGCGATTCCAAGAGACCCAGTACTTC. This encodes CASSPGRRFQETQYF. V usage is TRBV27 and J usage is TRBJ2-5; the D gene could be TRBD1 or TRBD2 (5 bases each). Trimming cost V 6 bases and J 1 base, with 15 bases left between them. The CDR3 has 15 residues. Germline V lookup: CDR1 MNHEY, CDR2 SMNVEV (reference sequence).

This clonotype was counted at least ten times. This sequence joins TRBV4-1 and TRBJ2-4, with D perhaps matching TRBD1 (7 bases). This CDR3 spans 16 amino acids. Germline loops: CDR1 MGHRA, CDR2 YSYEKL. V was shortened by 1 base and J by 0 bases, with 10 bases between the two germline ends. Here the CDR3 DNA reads TGCGCCAGCAGCCAAGGCCAGGGGGGAGCCAAAAACATTCAGTACTTC. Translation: CASSQGQGGAKNIQYF.

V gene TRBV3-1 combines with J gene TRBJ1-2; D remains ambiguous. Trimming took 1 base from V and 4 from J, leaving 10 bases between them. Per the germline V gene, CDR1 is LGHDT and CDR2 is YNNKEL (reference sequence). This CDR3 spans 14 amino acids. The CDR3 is CASSQGRTVYGYTF. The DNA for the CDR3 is TGTGCCAGCAGCCAAGGCAGGACGGTCTATGGCTACACCTTC. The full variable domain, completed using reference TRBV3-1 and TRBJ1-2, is DTAVSQTPKYLVTQMGNDKSIKCEQNLGHDTMYWYKQDSKKFLKIMFSYNNKELIINETVPNRFSPKSPDKAHLNLHINSLELGDSAVYFCASSQGRTVYGYTFGSGTRLTVV.

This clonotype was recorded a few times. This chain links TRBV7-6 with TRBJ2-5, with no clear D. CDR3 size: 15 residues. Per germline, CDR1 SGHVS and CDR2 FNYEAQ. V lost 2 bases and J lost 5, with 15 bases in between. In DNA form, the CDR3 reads TGTGCCAGCAGCTTATCCTCCGGGCCACTGGAGACCCAGTACTTC. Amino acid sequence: CASSLSSGPLETQYF.

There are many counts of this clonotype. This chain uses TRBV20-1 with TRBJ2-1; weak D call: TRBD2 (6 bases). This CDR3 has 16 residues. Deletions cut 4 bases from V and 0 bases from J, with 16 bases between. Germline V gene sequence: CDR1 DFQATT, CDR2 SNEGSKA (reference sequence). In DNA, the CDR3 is TGCAGTGCTATTTTAGAGGGACTGAGCTCCTACAATGAGCAGTTCTTC. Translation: CSAILEGLSSYNEQFF.

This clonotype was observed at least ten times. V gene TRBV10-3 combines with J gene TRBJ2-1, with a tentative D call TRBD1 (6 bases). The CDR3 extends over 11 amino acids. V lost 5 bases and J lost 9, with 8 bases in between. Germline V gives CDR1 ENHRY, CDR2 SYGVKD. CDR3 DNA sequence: TGTGCCATCAGTCAGGGGACTGAGCAGTTCTTC. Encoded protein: CAISQGTEQFF.

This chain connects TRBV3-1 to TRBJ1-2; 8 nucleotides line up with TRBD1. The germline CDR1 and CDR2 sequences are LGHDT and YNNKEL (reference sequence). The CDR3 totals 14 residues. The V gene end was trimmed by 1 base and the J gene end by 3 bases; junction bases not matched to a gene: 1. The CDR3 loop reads CASSQGTGHYGYTF. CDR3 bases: TGTGCCAGCAGCCAAGGGACAGGGCACTATGGCTACACCTTC.

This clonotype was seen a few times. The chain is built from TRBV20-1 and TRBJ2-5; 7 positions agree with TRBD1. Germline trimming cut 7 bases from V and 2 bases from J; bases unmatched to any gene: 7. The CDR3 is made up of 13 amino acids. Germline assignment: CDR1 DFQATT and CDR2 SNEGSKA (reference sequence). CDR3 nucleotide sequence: TGCAGTGGCACGATCAGGGGGCAAGAGACCCAGTACTTC. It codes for CSGTIRGQETQYF.

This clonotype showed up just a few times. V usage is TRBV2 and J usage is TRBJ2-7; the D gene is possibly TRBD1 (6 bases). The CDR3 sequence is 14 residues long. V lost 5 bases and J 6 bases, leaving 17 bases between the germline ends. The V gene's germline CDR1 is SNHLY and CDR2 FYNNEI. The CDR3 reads CASSPLTGITEQYF. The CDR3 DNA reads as TGTGCCAGCAGTCCTTTGACAGGAATCACCGAGCAGTACTTC.

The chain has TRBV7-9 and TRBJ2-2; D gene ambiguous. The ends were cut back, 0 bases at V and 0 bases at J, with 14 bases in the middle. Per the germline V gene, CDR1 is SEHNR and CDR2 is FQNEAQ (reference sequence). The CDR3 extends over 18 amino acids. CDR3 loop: CASSLAWRLSTNTGELFF. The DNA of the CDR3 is TGTGCCAGCAGCTTAGCGTGGAGACTTTCGACGAACACCGGGGAGCTGTTTTTT. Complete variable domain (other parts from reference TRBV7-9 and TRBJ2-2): DTGVSQNPRHKITKRGQNVTFRCDPISEHNRLYWYRQTLGQGPEFLTYFQNEAQLEKSRLLSDRFSAERPKGSFSTLEIQRTEQGDSAMYLCASSLAWRLSTNTGELFFGEGSRLTVL.

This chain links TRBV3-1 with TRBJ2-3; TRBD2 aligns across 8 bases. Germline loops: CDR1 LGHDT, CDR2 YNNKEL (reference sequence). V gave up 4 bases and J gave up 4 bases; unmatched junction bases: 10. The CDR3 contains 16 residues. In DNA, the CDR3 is TGTGCCAGCAGCCGGGCCCTGGGCGGGAGGTCAGATACGCAGTATTTT. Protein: CASSRALGGRSDTQYF.

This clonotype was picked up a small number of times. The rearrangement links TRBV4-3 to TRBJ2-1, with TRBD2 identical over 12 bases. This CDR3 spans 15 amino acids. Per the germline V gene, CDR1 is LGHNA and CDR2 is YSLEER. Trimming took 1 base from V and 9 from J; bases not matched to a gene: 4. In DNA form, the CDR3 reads TGCGCCAGCAGCCAAGGACTAGCGGGAGATAGTGAGCAGTTCTTC. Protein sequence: CASSQGLAGDSEQFF.

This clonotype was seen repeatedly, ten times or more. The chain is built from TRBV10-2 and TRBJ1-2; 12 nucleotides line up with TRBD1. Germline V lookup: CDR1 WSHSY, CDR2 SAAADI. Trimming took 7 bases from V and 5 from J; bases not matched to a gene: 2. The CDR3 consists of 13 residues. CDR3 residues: CASMGQGAYGYTF. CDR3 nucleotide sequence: TGCGCCAGCATGGGACAGGGGGCATATGGCTACACCTTC.

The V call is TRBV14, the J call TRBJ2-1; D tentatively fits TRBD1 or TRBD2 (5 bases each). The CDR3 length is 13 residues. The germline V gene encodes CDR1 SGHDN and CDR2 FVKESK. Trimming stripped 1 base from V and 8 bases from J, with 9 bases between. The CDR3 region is CASSQVRGDEQFF. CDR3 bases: TGTGCCAGCAGCCAAGTTCGGGGCGATGAGCAGTTCTTC.

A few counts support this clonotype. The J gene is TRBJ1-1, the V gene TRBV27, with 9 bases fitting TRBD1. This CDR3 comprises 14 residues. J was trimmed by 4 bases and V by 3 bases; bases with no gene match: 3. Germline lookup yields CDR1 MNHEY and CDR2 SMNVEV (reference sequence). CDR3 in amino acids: CASSLGTGSTEAFF. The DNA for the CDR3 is TGTGCCAGCAGTTTGGGGACAGGGAGCACTGAAGCTTTCTTT.

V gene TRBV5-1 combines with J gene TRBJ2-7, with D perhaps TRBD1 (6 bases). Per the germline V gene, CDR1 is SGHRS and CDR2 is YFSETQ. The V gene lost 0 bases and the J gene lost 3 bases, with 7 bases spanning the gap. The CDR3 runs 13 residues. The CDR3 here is CASSLVGGYEQYF. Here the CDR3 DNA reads TGCGCCAGCAGCTTGGTAGGGGGCTACGAGCAGTACTTC.

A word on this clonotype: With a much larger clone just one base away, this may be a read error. The CDR3 is CASSQTGNWRGRTRNEQFF. Written as DNA, the CDR3 is TGTGCCAGCAGCCAGACAGGGAATTGGCGGGGGAGGACGCGCAATGAGCAGTTCTTC. The J gene is TRBJ2-1, the V gene TRBV14; the D call may be TRBD1 or TRBD2 (7 bases each). This CDR3 contains 19 residues. Trimming stripped 3 bases from V and 6 bases from J, with 27 bases between. Germline CDR1 SGHDN, CDR2 FVKESK.